This entry lists 23 T cell receptor beta chains sequenced from one sample in a study of blood T cells in healthy people across ages. PCR was performed a second time for about 7 to 12 cycles using a sample-barcoded 5' primer and a J-beta primer mix. TCRdb processed the 5' RACE reads anew with MiXCR; each CDR3 protein has one entry. The sample shows 600,000 or so distinct CDR3 sequences, 25% to 35% of them seen only once. The sample comprised blood. These receptors were taken from a woman of 80 years or more in good health.

This clonotype showed up just a few times. V gene TRBV28 combines with J gene TRBJ1-5; no clear D. The CDR3 is 14 amino acids. The V end lost 2 bases, the J end lost 7 bases, and 12 bases lay between the germline ends. CDR1 and CDR2 (germline): MDHEN, SYDVKM. The CDR3 sequence: CASSLNAPGQPQHF. CDR3 DNA sequence: TGTGCCAGCAGTTTAAACGCACCGGGCCAGCCCCAGCATTTT.

V is TRBV27 and J is TRBJ1-5, with a weak D call TRBD1 (5 bases). The CDR3 consists of 14 residues. CDR1 is MNHEY, CDR2 SMNVEV, per germline (reference sequence). The ends were cut back, 0 bases at V and 6 bases at J, with 9 bases in the middle. Here the CDR3 DNA reads TGTGCCAGCAGTTTATCCCAGGGAGGTCAGCCCCAGCATTTT. Amino acid sequence: CASSLSQGGQPQHF.

This chain connects TRBV20-1 to TRBJ2-3; no reliable D call. V lost 6 bases and J lost 3, with 16 bases in between. The germline V gene encodes CDR1 DFQATT and CDR2 SNEGSKA (reference sequence). This CDR3 has 14 amino acids. The CDR3 DNA sequence: TGCAGTGCAACCTATTCGGGCGAAACAGATACGCAGTATTTT. Translating gives CSATYSGETDTQYF.

Ten or more counts support this clonotype. The chain employs TRBV14 and TRBJ2-1; either TRBD1 or TRBD2 may fit D (5 bases each). Germline values: CDR1 SGHDN, CDR2 FVKESK. V lost 4 bases to trimming and J lost 1 base, with 17 bases between them. CDR3 length: 17 amino acids. CDR3 sequence: CASSPGGGRPSYNEQFF. CDR3 DNA: TGTGCCAGCAGCCCTGGGGGTGGGCGGCCATCCTACAATGAGCAGTTCTTC.

This clonotype was seen many times. The CDR3 loop reads CASSLTVLDTQYF. CDR3 in DNA: TGTGCCAGCAGCTTAACGGTTCTCGATACGCAGTATTTT. The chain carries TRBV7-3 and TRBJ2-3; D call uncertain. With 0 bases removed from V and 6 bases from J, the gap between germline ends came to 7 bases. This CDR3 has 13 residues. CDR1 and CDR2 (germline): SGHTA, FQGTGA.

This clonotype appeared many times. The rearrangement uses TRBV9 and TRBJ2-1; the match to TRBD2 covers 12 bases. The germline V gene encodes CDR1 SGDLS and CDR2 YYNGEE. The CDR3 runs to 16 residues. The trim removed 1 base at V and 6 bases at J, leaving 5 bases unmatched. This chain's CDR3 is CASSVSPSGGANEQFF. CDR3 nucleotide sequence: TGTGCCAGCAGCGTATCTCCTAGCGGGGGGGCCAATGAGCAGTTCTTC.

This clonotype was counted many times. V is TRBV20-1 and J is TRBJ2-7; D is undetermined. Germline V gene lookup returns CDR1 DFQATT and CDR2 SNEGSKA (reference sequence). The CDR3 runs 14 residues. V lost 2 bases and J lost 3, with 14 bases in between. The chain's CDR3 is CSARYPGGNYEQYF. The CDR3 coding sequence is TGCAGTGCTAGATACCCCGGCGGAAACTACGAGCAGTACTTC.

The J gene is TRBJ1-5, the V gene TRBV20-1; D is uncertain. Germline CDR1 DFQATT, CDR2 SNEGSKA (reference sequence). The ends were cut back, 2 bases at V and 3 bases at J, with 14 bases in the middle. This CDR3 contains 15 residues. The CDR3 is CSARSALQPNQPQHF. CDR3 nucleotides: TGCAGTGCTAGATCAGCTTTACAGCCCAATCAGCCCCAGCATTTT.

Worth noting for this clonotype: This may stem from a read error, because a much larger clone lies one nucleotide away. The V and J genes are TRBV5-1 and TRBJ2-5; 7 bases fit TRBD2. The end of the DNA fits TRBJ2-7 better, so the J call may be wrong. This CDR3 contains 14 residues. Germline lookup yields CDR1 SGHRS and CDR2 YFSETQ. Written as DNA, the CDR3 is TGCGCCAGCAACGCCGGGACTACCGTCGCCGAGCAGTACTTC. Its translation: CASNAGTTVAEQYF.

Ten or more counts support this clonotype. CDR3 DNA: TGTGCCAGCAGTTCGCCGATCCACAGGGGATTTAGCTCCTACGAGCAGTACTTC. Protein: CASSSPIHRGFSSYEQYF. The rearrangement joins TRBV6-6 to TRBJ2-7; 7 nucleotides match TRBD1. Germline loops: CDR1 MNHNY, CDR2 SVGAGI (reference sequence). V lost 4 bases and J lost 0; bases outside the gene matches: 15. The length of the CDR3 is 18 residues.

V is TRBV7-2 and J is TRBJ2-5, with 8 bases matching TRBD1. Unmatched junction bases numbered 6, after V lost 1 base and J lost 5 bases. The CDR3 consists of 15 residues. From germline, CDR1 is SGHTA and CDR2 FQGNSA. The CDR3 sequence is CASSLDTTGGETQYF. The DNA for the CDR3 is TGTGCCAGCAGCTTAGACACTACAGGGGGGGAGACCCAGTACTTC. Drawing the rest from reference TRBV7-2 and TRBJ2-5, the complete variable domain is GAGVSQSPSNKVTEKGKDVELRCDPISGHTALYWYRQSLGQGLEFLIYFQGNSAPDKSGLPSDRFSAERTGGSVSTLTIQRTQQEDSAVYLCASSLDTTGGETQYFGPGTRLLVL.

This clonotype was recorded many times. The genes are TRBV9 and TRBJ2-5; 11 nucleotides align to TRBD1. This CDR3 is built from 15 residues. The trim removed 5 bases at V and 5 bases at J, leaving 8 bases unmatched. Germline-derived CDR1 and CDR2 are SGDLS and YYNGEE. As DNA, the CDR3 is TGTGCCAGCAGTCCCGCAGGGACAGGGGGGGAGACCCAGTACTTC. Translated: CASSPAGTGGETQYF.

V and J are TRBV7-2 and TRBJ1-2, with 7 nucleotides matching TRBD1. Germline values: CDR1 SGHTA, CDR2 FQGNSA. The CDR3 sequence is 16 residues long. V trimming: 5 bases; J trimming: 2 bases; junction bases outside the gene matches: 11. The CDR3 DNA sequence: TGTGCCAGCAGCGAGGACAGGCGAGGGTGGAACTATGGCTACACCTTC. Translation gives CASSEDRRGWNYGYTF.

Comments on this clonotype: A read error may explain this, as a much larger clone is one base away. The gene calls are TRBV5-1 and TRBJ1-2; 7 positions match TRBD1. CDR1 is SGHRS, CDR2 YFSETQ, per germline. Unmatched junction bases numbered 8, after V lost 5 bases and J lost 4 bases. The CDR3 is 14 amino acids. The DNA of the CDR3 is TGCGCCAGCAGGTTAGGGGGCTCGGTCTATGGCTACACCTTC. Its translation: CASRLGGSVYGYTF.

The rearrangement links TRBV9 to TRBJ2-3; TRBD1 is a possible D gene (6 bases). Germline V gives CDR1 SGDLS, CDR2 YYNGEE. CDR3 length equals 16 residues. V dropped 5 bases and J dropped 2 bases, with 18 bases sitting between them. CDR3 region: CASSPEGSGDTDTQYF. The CDR3 DNA reads as TGTGCCAGCAGTCCAGAGGGTTCAGGGGACACAGATACGCAGTATTTT.

The chain joins TRBV7-3 to TRBJ2-1, with 7 bases aligning to TRBD2. This CDR3 spans 16 amino acids. Germline V gene data show CDR1 as SGHTA and CDR2 as FQGTGA. After removal of 1 base from V and 0 bases from J, the junction contained 3 bases not matched to a gene. CDR3 loop: CASSLRGGVSYNEQFF. In nucleotides, the CDR3 is TGTGCCAGCAGCTTAAGGGGGGGGGTCTCCTACAATGAGCAGTTCTTC.

This clonotype has a count of ten or more. This rearrangement joins TRBV2 to TRBJ1-1; no reliable D call. V dropped 7 bases and J dropped 4 bases, with 19 bases sitting between them. Germline-derived CDR1 and CDR2 are SNHLY and FYNNEI. The length of the CDR3 is 15 residues. CDR3 sequence: CASTLRVASTTEAFF. The CDR3 DNA reads as TGTGCCAGCACCCTAAGGGTAGCCAGCACCACTGAAGCTTTCTTT.

Remarks on this clonotype: A much larger clone differs from this one at a single base, so this may be a read error. This rearrangement joins TRBV20-1 to TRBJ2-3, with 11 bases lining up with TRBD2. The CDR3 is 16 amino acids. Germline V gene data show CDR1 as DFQATT and CDR2 as SNEGSKA (reference sequence). CDR3 protein: CSARGLAGGFLDMQYF. Written as DNA, the CDR3 is TGCAGTGCGCGTGGTCTAGCGGGGGGCTTCTTAGATATGCAGTATTTT.

This clonotype was observed many times. The chain employs TRBV20-1 and TRBJ2-3, with D maybe TRBD1 (6 bases). CDR1 is DFQATT and CDR2 is SNEGSKA in the germline V gene (reference sequence). Trimming pared 3 bases from V and 0 bases from J, leaving 16 bases between. The CDR3 is 16 residues long. The CDR3 coding sequence is TGCAGTGCTAGCCCACCCGACAGGCGAAGCACAGATACGCAGTATTTT. Translating it yields CSASPPDRRSTDTQYF.

This clonotype came up many times. The V call is TRBV12-3 or TRBV12-4, the J call TRBJ2-1, with D perhaps TRBD1 or TRBD2 (6 bases each). V was trimmed by 3 bases and J by 5 bases, leaving 14 bases between them. The CDR3 contains 15 residues. The CDR3 region is CASSFRGGLDNEQFF. Written as DNA, the CDR3 is TGTGCCAGCAGTTTCCGTGGGGGGCTCGACAATGAGCAGTTCTTC.

For this clonotype: A much bigger clone sits one base away, suggesting this may be a read error. This chain uses TRBV7-9 with TRBJ2-5, with 8 bases matching TRBD1. This CDR3 is 14 amino acids long. Germline V CDR1 and CDR2: SEHNR, FQNEAQ (reference sequence). CDR3 in DNA: TGTGCCGTAAAGGAGGGACAGGTCCCCTACGAGCAGGACTTC. This sequence encodes CAVKEGQVPYEQDF.

The rearrangement uses TRBV6-6 and TRBJ2-2; TRBD2 matches at 7 bases. Trimming at V came to 2 bases and at J to 4 bases, leaving 7 bases not matched to a gene. CDR1 is MNHNY and CDR2 is SVGAGI in the germline V gene (reference sequence). The CDR3 covers 16 residues. CDR3 residues: CASSYISGTPTGELFF. CDR3 DNA: TGTGCCAGCAGTTACATAAGCGGGACTCCCACCGGGGAGCTGTTTTTT.

Comment on this clonotype: A much larger clone differs from this one at a single base, so this may be a read error. This rearrangement joins TRBV12-3 or TRBV12-4 to TRBJ2-7; D remains ambiguous. The CDR3 is 13 amino acids. The V and J ends lost 2 bases and 7 bases respectively, with 12 bases between them. CDR3 in DNA: TGTGCCAGCAGTTTATTGTCGGGCAATGAGCAGTACTTC. The encoded protein is CASSLLSGNEQYF.